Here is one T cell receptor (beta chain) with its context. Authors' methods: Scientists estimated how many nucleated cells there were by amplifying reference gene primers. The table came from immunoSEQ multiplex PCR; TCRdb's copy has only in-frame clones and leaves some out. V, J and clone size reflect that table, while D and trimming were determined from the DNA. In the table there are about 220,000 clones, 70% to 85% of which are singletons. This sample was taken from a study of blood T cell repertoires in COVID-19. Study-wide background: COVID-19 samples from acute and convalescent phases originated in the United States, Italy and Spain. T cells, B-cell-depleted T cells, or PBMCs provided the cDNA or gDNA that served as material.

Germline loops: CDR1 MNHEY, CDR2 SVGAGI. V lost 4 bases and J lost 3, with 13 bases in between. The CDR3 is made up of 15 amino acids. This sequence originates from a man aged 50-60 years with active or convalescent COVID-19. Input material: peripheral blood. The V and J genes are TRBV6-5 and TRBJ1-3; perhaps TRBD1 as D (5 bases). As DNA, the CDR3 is TGTGCCAGCAGTTGGGGCACGGGGGATGGAAACACCATATATTTT. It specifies CASSWGTGDGNTIYF.